These 17 T cell receptor beta chains were sequenced from one sample in a study of T cells after yellow fever vaccination. TCRdb reprocessed the 5' RACE reads via MiXCR and lists one record per CDR3 protein. The data show around 600,000 distinct CDR3 sequences, around an eighth seen once. This specimen was PBMCs, taken on the day of the yellow fever booster vaccination. The source of these receptors is a young man who received the YFV17D yellow fever vaccine.

The table lists this clonotype with many counts. The V call is TRBV28, the J call TRBJ1-1; perhaps TRBD1 as D (5 bases). In germline, CDR1 is MDHEN, CDR2 SYDVKM. Trimming removed 2 bases from V and 4 bases from J, with 8 bases in between. The CDR3 consists of 13 residues. The CDR3 region is CASSLVQGTEAFF. CDR3 sequence (DNA): TGTGCCAGCAGTTTAGTGCAGGGCACTGAAGCTTTCTTT.

This clonotype has a handful of counts. This chain joins TRBV20-1 and TRBJ2-5, with TRBD2 identical over 7 bases. The V gene's germline CDR1 is DFQATT and CDR2 SNEGSKA (reference sequence). The CDR3 has 14 amino acids. Trimming took 6 bases from V and 1 from J; bases not matched to a gene: 8. The CDR3 DNA is TGCAGTGCCCAGGCCGGGACTATCCAAGAGACCCAGTACTTC. As protein: CSAQAGTIQETQYF.

This clonotype turned up a few times. CDR3 DNA sequence: TGTGCCAGCAGCCAAGGGATGGACTCCTACATCTACGAGCAGTACTTC. Amino acids: CASSQGMDSYIYEQYF. This chain uses TRBV14 with TRBJ2-7; D possibly corresponds to TRBD2 (5 bases). The germline CDR1 and CDR2 sequences are SGHDN and FVKESK. V lost 1 base, J lost 3 bases, and 16 bases lay in between. The CDR3 loop spans 16 amino acids.

The V gene is TRBV7-2, the J gene TRBJ2-5; 14 positions agree with TRBD2. V lost 5 bases and J lost 4; bases outside the gene matches: 6. The CDR3 spans 16 residues. Germline V gives CDR1 SGHTA, CDR2 FQGNSA. This chain's CDR3 is CASSQGLAGVVETQYF. In DNA form, the CDR3 reads TGTGCCAGCAGCCAGGGACTAGCGGGAGTGGTAGAGACCCAGTACTTC.

This clonotype was observed a handful of times. The chain carries TRBV6-5 and TRBJ2-7; D might be TRBD1 (5 bases). The V gene's germline CDR1 is MNHEY and CDR2 SVGAGI. V dropped 2 bases and J dropped 6 bases, with 11 bases sitting between them. This CDR3 spans 13 amino acids. CDR3 nucleotide sequence: TGTGCCAGCAGTTACGTGGCAGGGATCGAGCAGTACTTC. Amino acids: CASSYVAGIEQYF.

The CDR3 nucleotides are TGTGCCAGCAGGAGCACAGGGCGACCCTACGAGCAGTACTTC. Protein product: CASRSTGRPYEQYF. The J gene is TRBJ2-7, the V gene TRBV28; weak D call: TRBD1 (6 bases). This CDR3 contains 14 residues. In germline, CDR1 is MDHEN, CDR2 SYDVKM. Trimming pared 6 bases from V and 2 bases from J, leaving 14 bases between.

There are a few counts of this clonotype. The V gene is TRBV7-9, the J gene TRBJ2-2; D remains ambiguous. Looked up from germline, CDR1 is SEHNR and CDR2 is FQNEAQ (reference sequence). CDR3 length equals 15 residues. Trimming removed 4 bases at V and 1 base at J, with 10 bases between. The CDR3 DNA sequence: TGTGCCAGCAGCTCCCAAACGGGGAACACCGGGGAGCTGTTTTTT. Its protein product is CASSSQTGNTGELFF.

This clonotype was found a few times. The chain couples TRBV28 to TRBJ2-1, with D perhaps TRBD1 or TRBD2 (5 bases each). Germline V gene data show CDR1 as MDHEN and CDR2 as SYDVKM. The CDR3 is made up of 14 amino acids. The V end lost 10 bases, the J end lost 5 bases, and 18 bases lay between the germline ends. In DNA form, the CDR3 reads TGTGCCACCATAACGGGGCAGGCCCACAATGAGCAGTTCTTC. Its translation is CATITGQAHNEQFF.

V is TRBV20-1 and J is TRBJ1-4; D is unresolved. The V gene's germline CDR1 is DFQATT and CDR2 SNEGSKA (reference sequence). CDR3 length: 14 residues. The V gene lost 0 bases and the J gene lost 7 bases, with 12 bases spanning the gap. CDR3 sequence (DNA): TGCAGTGCTAGAGATCTCGAGGCGGTTGAAAAACTGTTTTTT. It translates to CSARDLEAVEKLFF.

This clonotype was seen a few times. This rearrangement joins TRBV7-8 to TRBJ2-5, with D possibly matching TRBD2 (6 bases). Germline V CDR1 and CDR2: SGHVS, FQNEAQ. The CDR3 contains 13 residues. Deletions cut 8 bases from V and 3 bases from J, with 13 bases between. The CDR3, as DNA: TGTGCCAGCCGCCCGCTAGCGAAAGAGACCCAGTACTTC. This encodes CASRPLAKETQYF.

The chain employs TRBV11-1 and TRBJ2-2, with D perhaps matching TRBD1 or TRBD2 (5 bases each). There are 18 residues in the CDR3. CDR1 and CDR2 from the germline V gene are SGHAT and FQDESV (reference sequence). V was cut by 7 bases and J by 4 bases, with 25 bases left in between. DNA of the CDR3: TGTGCCAGCACATCATTTGGGGCAAGCAGGGACGGCACCGGGGAGCTGTTTTTT. Protein: CASTSFGASRDGTGELFF.

The V call is TRBV6-5, the J call TRBJ2-3; 11 bases are a match to TRBD2. The CDR3 contains 17 residues. Germline CDR1 reads MNHEY; CDR2 reads SVGAGI. V shed 4 bases and J 3 bases; nucleotides not matched to a gene: 9. The CDR3 sequence: CASSSPTLAGATDTQYF. CDR3 coding DNA: TGTGCCAGCAGTTCACCCACACTAGCGGGAGCAACAGATACGCAGTATTTT.

The chain recombines TRBV4-2 with TRBJ2-4; 8 positions agree with TRBD2. CDR1 and CDR2 from the germline V gene are LGHNA and YNFKEQ. After removal of 0 bases from V and 8 bases from J, the junction contained 6 bases not matched to a gene. This CDR3 spans 15 amino acids. The CDR3 reads CASSQERGLGDIQYF. The CDR3 region has the DNA TGTGCCAGCAGCCAAGAAAGGGGACTAGGGGACATTCAGTACTTC.

This clonotype showed up just a few times. The J gene is TRBJ2-4, the V gene TRBV20-1, with 7 bases matching TRBD2. V lost 6 bases, J lost 10 bases, and 15 bases stayed unmatched. The CDR3 has 14 amino acids. CDR1 is DFQATT, CDR2 SNEGSKA, per germline (reference sequence). The CDR3 protein is CSAPASGGRFIQYF. The CDR3 nucleotides read TGCAGTGCCCCGGCGAGCGGCGGGAGATTTATTCAGTACTTC.

This clonotype was observed a few times. DNA for the CDR3: TGTGCCAGCAGGGAGGCAGCCCAAGCTTTCTTT. Amino acid sequence: CASREAAQAFF. The rearrangement joins TRBV12-3 or TRBV12-4 to TRBJ1-1; unclear D gene. The V and J ends lost 6 bases and 9 bases respectively, with 11 bases between them. The CDR3 is 11 residues long.

This clonotype has only a few counts. J is TRBJ1-5 and V is TRBV6-1; the D gene is possibly TRBD1 (5 bases). Germline V gene data show CDR1 as MNHNS and CDR2 as SASEGT. Trimming shortened V by 4 bases and J by 8 bases, and 9 bases separated the two germline ends. The CDR3 is 12 residues long. CDR3: CASSAGPEPQHF. The CDR3 nucleotides are TGTGCCAGCAGTGCAGGGCCGGAGCCCCAGCATTTT.

The chain has TRBV19 and TRBJ2-5; D unresolved. V was cut by 3 bases and J by 1 base, with 9 bases left in between. Germline values: CDR1 LNHDA, CDR2 SQIVND (reference sequence). The CDR3 consists of 14 residues. The CDR3 reads CASSIFAFQETQYF. CDR3 nucleotide sequence: TGTGCCAGTAGTATCTTCGCGTTCCAAGAGACCCAGTACTTC. The whole variable domain, remainder taken from reference TRBV19 and TRBJ2-5, is DGGITQSPKYLFRKEGQNVTLSCEQNLNHDAMYWYRQDPGQGLRLIYYSQIVNDFQKGDIAEGYSVSREKKESFPLTVTSAQKNPTAFYLCASSIFAFQETQYFGPGTRLLVL.